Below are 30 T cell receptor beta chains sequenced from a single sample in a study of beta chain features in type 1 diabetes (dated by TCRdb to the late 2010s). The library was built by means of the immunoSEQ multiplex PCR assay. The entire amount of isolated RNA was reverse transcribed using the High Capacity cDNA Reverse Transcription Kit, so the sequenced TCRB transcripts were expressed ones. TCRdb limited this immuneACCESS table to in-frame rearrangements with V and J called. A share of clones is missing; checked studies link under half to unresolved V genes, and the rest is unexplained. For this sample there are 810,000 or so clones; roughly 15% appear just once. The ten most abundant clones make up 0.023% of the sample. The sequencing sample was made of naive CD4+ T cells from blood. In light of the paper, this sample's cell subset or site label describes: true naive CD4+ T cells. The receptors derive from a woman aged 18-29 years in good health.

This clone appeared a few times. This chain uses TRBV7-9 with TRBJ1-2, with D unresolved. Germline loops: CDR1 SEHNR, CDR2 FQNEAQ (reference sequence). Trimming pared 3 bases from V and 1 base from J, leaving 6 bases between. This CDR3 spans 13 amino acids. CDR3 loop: CASSFGVNYGYTF. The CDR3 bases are TGTGCCAGCAGCTTTGGGGTTAACTATGGCTACACCTTC.

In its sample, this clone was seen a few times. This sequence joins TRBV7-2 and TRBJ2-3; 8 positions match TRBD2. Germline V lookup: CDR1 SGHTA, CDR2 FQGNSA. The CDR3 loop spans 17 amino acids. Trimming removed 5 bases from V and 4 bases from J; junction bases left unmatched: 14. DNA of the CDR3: TGTGCCAGCAGCCCCGTTCTCACGGGAGGGAGAGCAGATACGCAGTATTTT. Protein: CASSPVLTGGRADTQYF.

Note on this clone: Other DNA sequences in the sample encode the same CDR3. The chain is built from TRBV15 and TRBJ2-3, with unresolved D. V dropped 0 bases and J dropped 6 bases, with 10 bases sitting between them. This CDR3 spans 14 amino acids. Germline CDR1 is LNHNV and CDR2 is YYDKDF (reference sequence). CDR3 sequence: CATSRDPSVDTQYF. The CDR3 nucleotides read TGTGCCACCAGCAGAGATCCGTCGGTTGATACGCAGTATTTT.

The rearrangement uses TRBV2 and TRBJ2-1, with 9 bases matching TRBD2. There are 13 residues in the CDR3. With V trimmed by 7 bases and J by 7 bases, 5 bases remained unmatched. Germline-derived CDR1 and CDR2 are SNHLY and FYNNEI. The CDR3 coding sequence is TGTGCCAGCAAGGCGGGAGGGTATAATGAGCAGTTCTTC. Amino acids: CASKAGGYNEQFF.

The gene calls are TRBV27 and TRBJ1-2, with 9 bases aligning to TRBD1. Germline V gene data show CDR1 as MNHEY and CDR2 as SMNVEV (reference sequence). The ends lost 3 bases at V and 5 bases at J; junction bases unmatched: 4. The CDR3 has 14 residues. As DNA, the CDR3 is TGTGCCAGCAGTTTGGTACAGGGGGCGTATGGCTACACCTTC. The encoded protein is CASSLVQGAYGYTF.

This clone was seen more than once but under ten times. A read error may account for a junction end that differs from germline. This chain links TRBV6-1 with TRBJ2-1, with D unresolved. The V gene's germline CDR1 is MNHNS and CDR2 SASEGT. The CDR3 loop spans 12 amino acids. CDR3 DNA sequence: TGTGCCATCAGTGAGACCGGGAATGAGCAGTTCTTC. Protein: CAISETGNEQFF.

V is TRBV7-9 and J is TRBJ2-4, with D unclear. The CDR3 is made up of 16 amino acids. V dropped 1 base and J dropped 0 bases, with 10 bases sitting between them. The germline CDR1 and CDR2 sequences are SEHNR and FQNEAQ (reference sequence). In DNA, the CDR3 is TGTGCCAGCAGCTTAGGCCCTGGGCTAGCCAAAAACATTCAGTACTTC. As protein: CASSLGPGLAKNIQYF. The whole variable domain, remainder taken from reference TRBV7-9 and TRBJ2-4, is DTGVSQNPRHKITKRGQNVTFRCDPISEHNRLYWYRQTLGQGPEFLTYFQNEAQLEKSRLLSDRFSAERPKGSFSTLEIQRTEQGDSAMYLCASSLGPGLAKNIQYFGAGTRLSVL.

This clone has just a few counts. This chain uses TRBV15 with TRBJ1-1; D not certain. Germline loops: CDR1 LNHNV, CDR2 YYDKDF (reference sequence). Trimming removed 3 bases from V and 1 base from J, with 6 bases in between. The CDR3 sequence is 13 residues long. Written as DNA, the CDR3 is TGTGCCACCAGCAGCCAATCGAACACTGAAGCTTTCTTT. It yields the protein CATSSQSNTEAFF.

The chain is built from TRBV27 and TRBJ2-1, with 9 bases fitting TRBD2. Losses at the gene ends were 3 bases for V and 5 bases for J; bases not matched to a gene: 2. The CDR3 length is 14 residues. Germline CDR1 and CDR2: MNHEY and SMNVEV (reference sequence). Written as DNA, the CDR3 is TGTGCCAGCAGTTTTTCTAGCGGGGACAATGAGCAGTTCTTC. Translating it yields CASSFSSGDNEQFF.

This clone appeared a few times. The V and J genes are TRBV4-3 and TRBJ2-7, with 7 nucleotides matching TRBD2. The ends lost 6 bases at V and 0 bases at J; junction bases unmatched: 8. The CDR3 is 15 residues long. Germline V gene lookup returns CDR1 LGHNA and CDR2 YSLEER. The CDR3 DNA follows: TGCGCCAGCAGTCACCTACTAGCGCCCTCCTACGAGCAGTACTTC. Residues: CASSHLLAPSYEQYF.

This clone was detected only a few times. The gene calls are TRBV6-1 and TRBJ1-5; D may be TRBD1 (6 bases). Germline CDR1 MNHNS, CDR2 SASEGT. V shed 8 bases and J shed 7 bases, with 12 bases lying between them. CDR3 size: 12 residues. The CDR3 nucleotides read TGTGCCAGCGGAAACAGGGACCAGCCCCAGCATTTT. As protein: CASGNRDQPQHF.

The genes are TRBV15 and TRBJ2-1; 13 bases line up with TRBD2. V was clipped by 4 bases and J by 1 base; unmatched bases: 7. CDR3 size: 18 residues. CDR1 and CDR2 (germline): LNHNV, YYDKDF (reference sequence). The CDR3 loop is CATSTGLAGAASYNEQFF. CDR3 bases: TGTGCCACCAGCACAGGACTAGCGGGAGCAGCGTCCTACAATGAGCAGTTCTTC. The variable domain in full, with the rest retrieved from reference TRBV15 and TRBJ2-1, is DAMVIQNPRYQVTQFGKPVTLSCSQTLNHNVMYWYQQKSSQAPKLLFHYYDKDFNNEADTPDNFQSRRPNTSFCFLDIRSPGLGDTAMYLCATSTGLAGAASYNEQFFGPGTRLTVL.

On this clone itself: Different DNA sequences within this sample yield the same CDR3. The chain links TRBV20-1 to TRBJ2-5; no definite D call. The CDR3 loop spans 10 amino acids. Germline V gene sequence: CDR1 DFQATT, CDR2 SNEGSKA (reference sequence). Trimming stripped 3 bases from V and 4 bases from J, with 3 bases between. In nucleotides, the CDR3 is TGCAGTGCTAGCCTAGAGACCCAGTACTTC. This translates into CSASLETQYF.

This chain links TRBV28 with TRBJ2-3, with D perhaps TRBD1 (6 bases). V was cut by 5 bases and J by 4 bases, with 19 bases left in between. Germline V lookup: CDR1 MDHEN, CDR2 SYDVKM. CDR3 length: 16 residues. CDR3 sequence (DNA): TGTGCCAGCAGTCCACCCTGGGGGCGGGTGGCAGATACGCAGTATTTT. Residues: CASSPPWGRVADTQYF.

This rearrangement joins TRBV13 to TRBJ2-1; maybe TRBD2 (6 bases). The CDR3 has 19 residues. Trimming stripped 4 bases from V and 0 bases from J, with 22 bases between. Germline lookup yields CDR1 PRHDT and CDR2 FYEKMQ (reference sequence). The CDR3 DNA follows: TGTGCCAGCAGCTCGGTAATTCTTAGCGGCTCTAGCTCCTACAATGAGCAGTTCTTC. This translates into CASSSVILSGSSSYNEQFF. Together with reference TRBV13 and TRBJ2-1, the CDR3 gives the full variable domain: AAGVIQSPRHLIKEKRETATLKCYPIPRHDTVYWYQQGPGQDPQFLISFYEKMQSDKGSIPDRFSAQQFSDYHSELNMSSLELGDSALYFCASSSVILSGSSSYNEQFFGPGTRLTVL.

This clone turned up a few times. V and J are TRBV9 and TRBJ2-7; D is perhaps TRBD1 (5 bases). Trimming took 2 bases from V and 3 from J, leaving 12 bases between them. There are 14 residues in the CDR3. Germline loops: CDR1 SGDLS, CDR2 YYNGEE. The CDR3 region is CASSVDPQGYEQYF. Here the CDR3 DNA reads TGTGCCAGCAGCGTGGACCCCCAGGGCTACGAGCAGTACTTC.

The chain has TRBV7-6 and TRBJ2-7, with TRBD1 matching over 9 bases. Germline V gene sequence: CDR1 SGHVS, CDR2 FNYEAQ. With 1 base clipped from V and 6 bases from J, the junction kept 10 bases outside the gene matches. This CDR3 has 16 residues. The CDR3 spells CASSLGVRTGASEQYF. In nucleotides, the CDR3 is TGTGCCAGCAGCTTAGGTGTCAGGACAGGGGCCTCCGAGCAGTACTTC.

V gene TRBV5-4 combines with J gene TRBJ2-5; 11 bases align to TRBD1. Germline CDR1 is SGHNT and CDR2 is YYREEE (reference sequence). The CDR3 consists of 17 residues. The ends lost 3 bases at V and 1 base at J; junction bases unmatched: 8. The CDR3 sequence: CASSSGRDRGSQETQYF. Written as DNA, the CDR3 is TGTGCCAGCAGCTCAGGGAGGGACAGGGGGTCCCAAGAGACCCAGTACTTC.

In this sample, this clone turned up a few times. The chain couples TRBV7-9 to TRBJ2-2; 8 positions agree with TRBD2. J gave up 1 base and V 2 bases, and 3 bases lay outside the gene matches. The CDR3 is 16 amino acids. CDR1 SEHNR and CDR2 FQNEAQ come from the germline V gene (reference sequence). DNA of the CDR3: TGTGCCAGCAGCTTATACGGGAGGGAGAACACCGGGGAGCTGTTTTTT. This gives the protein CASSLYGRENTGELFF.

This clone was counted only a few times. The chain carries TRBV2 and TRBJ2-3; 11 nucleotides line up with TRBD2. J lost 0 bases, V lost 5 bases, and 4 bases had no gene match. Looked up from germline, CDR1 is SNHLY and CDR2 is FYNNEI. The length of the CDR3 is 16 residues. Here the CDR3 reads CASSWRTSGSTDTQYF. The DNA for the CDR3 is TGTGCCAGCAGTTGGAGGACTAGCGGGAGCACAGATACGCAGTATTTT.

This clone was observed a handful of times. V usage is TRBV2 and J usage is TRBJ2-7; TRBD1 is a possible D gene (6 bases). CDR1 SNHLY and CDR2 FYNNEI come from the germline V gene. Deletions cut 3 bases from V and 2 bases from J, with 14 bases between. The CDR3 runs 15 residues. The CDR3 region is CASSDQLGGPYEQYF. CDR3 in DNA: TGTGCCAGCAGTGACCAGCTAGGGGGACCCTACGAGCAGTACTTC.

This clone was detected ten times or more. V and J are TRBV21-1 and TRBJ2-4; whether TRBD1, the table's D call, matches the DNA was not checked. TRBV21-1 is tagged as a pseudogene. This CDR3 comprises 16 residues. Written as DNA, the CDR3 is TGTGCCAGCAGCAAAGGTGGCAGATTAGCCAAAAACATTCAGTACTTC. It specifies CASSKGGRLAKNIQYF.

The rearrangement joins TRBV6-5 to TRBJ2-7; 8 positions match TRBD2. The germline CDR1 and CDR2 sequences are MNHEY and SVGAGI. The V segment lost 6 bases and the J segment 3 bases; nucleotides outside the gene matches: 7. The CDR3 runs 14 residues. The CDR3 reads CASSKGTSGYEQYF. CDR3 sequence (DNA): TGTGCCAGCAGCAAGGGCACTAGCGGCTACGAGCAGTACTTC.

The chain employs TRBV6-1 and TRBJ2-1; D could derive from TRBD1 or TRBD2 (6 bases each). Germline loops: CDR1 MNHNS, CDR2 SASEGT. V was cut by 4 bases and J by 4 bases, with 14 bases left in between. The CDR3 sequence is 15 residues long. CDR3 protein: CASSGGADYYNEQFF. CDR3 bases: TGTGCCAGCAGTGGGGGGGCGGACTATTACAATGAGCAGTTCTTC.

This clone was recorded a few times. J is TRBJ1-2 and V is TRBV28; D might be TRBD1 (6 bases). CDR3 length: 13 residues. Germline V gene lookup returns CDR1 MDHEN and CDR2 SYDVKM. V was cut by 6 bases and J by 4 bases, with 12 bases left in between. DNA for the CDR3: TGTGCCAGCAGGTCAGGGGAAGGCTATGGCTACACCTTC. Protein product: CASRSGEGYGYTF.

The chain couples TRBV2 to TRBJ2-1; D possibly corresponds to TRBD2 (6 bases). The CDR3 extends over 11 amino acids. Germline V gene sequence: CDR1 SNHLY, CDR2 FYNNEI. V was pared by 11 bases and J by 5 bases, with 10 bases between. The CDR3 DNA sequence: TGTGCCGCAGGAGGGGACAATGAGCAGTTCTTC. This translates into CAAGGDNEQFF.

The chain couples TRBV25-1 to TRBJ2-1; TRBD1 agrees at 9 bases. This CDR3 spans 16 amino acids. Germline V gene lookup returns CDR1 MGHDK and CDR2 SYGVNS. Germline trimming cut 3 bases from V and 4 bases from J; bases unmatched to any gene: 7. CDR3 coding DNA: TGTGCCAGCAGTGATGGACAGGGGAGTTTTTACAATGAGCAGTTCTTC. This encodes CASSDGQGSFYNEQFF.

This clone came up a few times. CDR3 amino acids: CASSALSDYGYTF. The CDR3 DNA sequence: TGTGCCAGCAGTGCCCTATCTGACTATGGCTACACCTTC. The chain couples TRBV28 to TRBJ1-2; no clear D gene. Trimming took off 5 bases at V and 3 bases at J, with 10 bases between the two ends. CDR3 length: 13 residues. Per germline, CDR1 MDHEN and CDR2 SYDVKM.

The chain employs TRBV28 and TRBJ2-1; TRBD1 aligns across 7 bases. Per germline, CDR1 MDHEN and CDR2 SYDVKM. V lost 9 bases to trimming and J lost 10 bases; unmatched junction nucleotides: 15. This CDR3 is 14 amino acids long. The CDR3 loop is CASIRGGQKREQFF. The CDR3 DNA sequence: TGTGCCAGTATACGAGGGGGCCAAAAACGGGAGCAGTTCTTC.

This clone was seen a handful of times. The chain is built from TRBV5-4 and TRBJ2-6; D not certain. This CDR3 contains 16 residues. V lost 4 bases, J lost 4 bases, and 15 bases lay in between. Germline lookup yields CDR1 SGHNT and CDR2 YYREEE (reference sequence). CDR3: CASSPNPSGGANVLTF. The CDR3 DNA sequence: TGTGCCAGCAGCCCGAACCCATCCGGAGGGGCCAACGTCCTGACTTTC.